This T cell receptor (beta chain) was obtained from a study of CD8 T cells in ankylosing spondylitis. Study outcomes and limitations: What appeared characteristic of ankylosing spondylitis blood was a TCR beta motif of eight highly homologous variants.

V was shortened by 5 bases and J by 0 bases, with 14 bases between the two germline ends. The length of the CDR3 is 16 residues. TCRdb re-analysed the 5' RACE reads in MiXCR, keeping a single row per CDR3 protein. The table includes around 890,000 distinct CDR3 sequences, around 11% detected once. This clonotype was found many times. Its specificity is unknown. V gene TRBV12-3 or TRBV12-4 combines with J gene TRBJ1-5; D remains unclear. The receptor was isolated from a male donor with ankylosing spondylitis. Sequenced sample: blood, either unsorted or a sorted T cell fraction (not recorded which). DNA of the CDR3: TGTGCCAGCAGTCCCGCACTGGCCTCTAGCAATCAGCCCCAGCATTTT. It encodes CASSPALASSNQPQHF.